This TCR beta chain was identified in a study of molecular identifiers for immune sequencing clone quantification. Turning to the study itself: The replicate experiment used RNA from roughly 21,000 or 96,000 naive CD8 cells. This RNA was split into five aliquots, and four of them were sequenced.

CDR3 length: 14 amino acids. Germline V gene data show CDR1 as LNHDA and CDR2 as SQIVND (reference sequence). Unmatched junction bases numbered 6, after V lost 5 bases and J lost 3 bases. TCRdb processed the PCR reads anew with MiXCR; each CDR3 protein has one entry. This table has about 640,000 distinct CDR3 sequences, nearly 20% appearing once. Sorted naive CD8 T cells were those defined as CD8+CD4-CCR7+CD45RA+. The chain employs TRBV19 and TRBJ2-7, with 8 bases identical to TRBD1. This TCR was recovered from a human donor in good health. Some libraries in this study had Jurkat cell RNA spiked in. Sequencing used naive CD8+ T cells from blood, with Jurkat cell RNA spiked in. Specified subset: FACS-sorted CD8+CD4-CCR7+CD45RA+ naive T cells. The CDR3 nucleotides read TGTGCCAGTAGTTTTGGGACAGGACACTACGAGCAGTACTTC. This sequence encodes CASSFGTGHYEQYF.